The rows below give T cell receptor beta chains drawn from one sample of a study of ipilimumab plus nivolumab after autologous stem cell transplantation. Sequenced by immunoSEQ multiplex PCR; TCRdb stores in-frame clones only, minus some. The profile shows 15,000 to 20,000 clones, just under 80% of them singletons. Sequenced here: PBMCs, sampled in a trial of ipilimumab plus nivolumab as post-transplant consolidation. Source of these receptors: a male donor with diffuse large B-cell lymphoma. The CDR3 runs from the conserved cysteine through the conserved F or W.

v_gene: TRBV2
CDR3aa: CASSPDSASSGYTF

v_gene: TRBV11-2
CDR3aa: CASSSGRGLGGANVLTF

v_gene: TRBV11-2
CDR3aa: CASSFPRGEYGYTF

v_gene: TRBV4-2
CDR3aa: CASSQGGLAETQYF

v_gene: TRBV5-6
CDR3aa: CASSLAGVRTQYF

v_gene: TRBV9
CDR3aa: CASSGTSGGKSYNEQFF

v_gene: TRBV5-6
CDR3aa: CASESMGSASTDTQYF

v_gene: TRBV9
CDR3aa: CASSDRGRSPLHF

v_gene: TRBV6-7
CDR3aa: CASSYEAAKMNTEAFF

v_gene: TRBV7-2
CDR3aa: CASSQGTYGYTF

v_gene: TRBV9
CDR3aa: CASSVGGTNKAFF

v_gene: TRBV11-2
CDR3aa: CASSWGEGYGYTF

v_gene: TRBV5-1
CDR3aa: CASSDSSGLANIQYF

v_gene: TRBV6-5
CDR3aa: CASRPDGELDTQYF

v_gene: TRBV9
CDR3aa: CASSVGWRGASGNTIYF

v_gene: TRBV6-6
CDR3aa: CASSYGGGAGNEQFF

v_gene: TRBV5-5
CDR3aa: CASSFVGETQYF

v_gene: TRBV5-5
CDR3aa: CASSSAAYEQYF

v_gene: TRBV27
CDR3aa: CASSPWTGGNTEAFF

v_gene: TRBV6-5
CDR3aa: CASTEQQGARHGYTF

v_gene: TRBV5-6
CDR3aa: CASSSPDRYNEQFF

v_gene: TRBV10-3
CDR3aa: CATKDGASSYNEQFF

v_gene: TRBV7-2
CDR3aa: CASSFSGGAYNEQFF

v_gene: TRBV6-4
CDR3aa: CASRETRGLAGGNTGELFF

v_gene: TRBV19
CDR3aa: CASSILAGGPTGELFF

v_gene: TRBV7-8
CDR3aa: CASSIRGQGNTDTQYF

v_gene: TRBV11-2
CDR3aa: CASSLARNTEQYF

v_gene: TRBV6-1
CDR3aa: CASMTSGGNEQFF

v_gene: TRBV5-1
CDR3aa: CASGPDGQFYGYTF

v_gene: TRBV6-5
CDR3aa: CASRPGGFYF

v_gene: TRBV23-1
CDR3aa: CASTGGVNTEAFF

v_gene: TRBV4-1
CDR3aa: CASSQDRTPIAKNIQYF